This record looks at one T cell receptor beta chain sequence and its context. The antigen remains undetermined. This entry comes from a study of vaccination effects on CD4 cells after COVID-19. Only in-frame clones appear in the TCRdb table, and some are missing; sequencing was by immunoSEQ multiplex PCR. The profile shows tens of thousands of clones, 65% to 80% of them singletons. Viral peptide pool expansion of antigen-specific CD4+ T cells preceded sequencing in the ViraFEST assay. The culture ran for roughly ten days before CD4+ T cells were isolated. Nobody among the vaccine recipients had prior SARS-CoV-2 infection (nucleocapsid antibodies were negative). Sample: CD4+ T cells from PBMCs cultured with HCoV-NL63 spike peptides, taken before COVID-19 vaccination. The receptor's source is a human donor who received a COVID-19 vaccine.

CDR3 DNA: TGTGCCAGCAGTGTTTCACAGGGGGGCTATGGCTACACCTTC. Translated: CASSVSQGGYGYTF. This chain links TRBV2 with TRBJ1-2; 8 bases match TRBD1. This CDR3 has 14 amino acids. The ends lost 4 bases at V and 4 bases at J; junction bases unmatched: 5. CDR1 is SNHLY and CDR2 is FYNNEI in the germline V gene. The whole variable domain, remainder taken from reference TRBV2 and TRBJ1-2, is EPEVTQTPSHQVTQMGQEVILRCVPISNHLYFYWYRQILGQKVEFLVSFYNNEISEKSEIFDDQFSVERPDGSNFTLKIRSTKLEDSAMYFCASSVSQGGYGYTFGSGTRLTVV.